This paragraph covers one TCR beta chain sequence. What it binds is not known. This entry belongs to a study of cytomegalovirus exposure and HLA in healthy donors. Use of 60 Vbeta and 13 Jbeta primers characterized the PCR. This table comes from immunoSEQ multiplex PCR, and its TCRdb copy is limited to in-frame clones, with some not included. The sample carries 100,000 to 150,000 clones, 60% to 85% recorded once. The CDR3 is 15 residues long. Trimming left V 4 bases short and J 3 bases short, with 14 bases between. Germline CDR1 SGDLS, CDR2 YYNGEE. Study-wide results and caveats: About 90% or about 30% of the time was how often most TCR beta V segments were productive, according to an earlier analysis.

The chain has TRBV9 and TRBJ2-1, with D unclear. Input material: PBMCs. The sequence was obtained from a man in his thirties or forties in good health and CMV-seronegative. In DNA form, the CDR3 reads TGTGCCAGCAGCTCCCCTCCGGGTTACTACAATGAGCAGTTCTTC. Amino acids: CASSSPPGYYNEQFF.